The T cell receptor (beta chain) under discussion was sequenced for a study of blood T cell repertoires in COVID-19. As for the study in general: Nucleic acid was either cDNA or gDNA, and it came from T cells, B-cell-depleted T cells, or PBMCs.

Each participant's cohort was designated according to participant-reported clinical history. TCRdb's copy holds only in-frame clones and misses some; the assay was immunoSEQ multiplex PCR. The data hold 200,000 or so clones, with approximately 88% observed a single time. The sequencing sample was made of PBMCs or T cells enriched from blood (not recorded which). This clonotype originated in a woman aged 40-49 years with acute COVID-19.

The CDR3 protein is CASRRTSGANTGELFF. The DNA for the CDR3 is TGTGCCAGCAGGCGGACTAGCGGCGCGAACACCGGGGAGCTGTTTTTT. The genes are TRBV7-2 and TRBJ2-2; the match to TRBD2 covers 10 bases. This CDR3 is 16 amino acids long. The germline V gene has CDR1 SGHTA and CDR2 FQGNSA. V trimming: 6 bases; J trimming: 0 bases; junction bases outside the gene matches: 4.